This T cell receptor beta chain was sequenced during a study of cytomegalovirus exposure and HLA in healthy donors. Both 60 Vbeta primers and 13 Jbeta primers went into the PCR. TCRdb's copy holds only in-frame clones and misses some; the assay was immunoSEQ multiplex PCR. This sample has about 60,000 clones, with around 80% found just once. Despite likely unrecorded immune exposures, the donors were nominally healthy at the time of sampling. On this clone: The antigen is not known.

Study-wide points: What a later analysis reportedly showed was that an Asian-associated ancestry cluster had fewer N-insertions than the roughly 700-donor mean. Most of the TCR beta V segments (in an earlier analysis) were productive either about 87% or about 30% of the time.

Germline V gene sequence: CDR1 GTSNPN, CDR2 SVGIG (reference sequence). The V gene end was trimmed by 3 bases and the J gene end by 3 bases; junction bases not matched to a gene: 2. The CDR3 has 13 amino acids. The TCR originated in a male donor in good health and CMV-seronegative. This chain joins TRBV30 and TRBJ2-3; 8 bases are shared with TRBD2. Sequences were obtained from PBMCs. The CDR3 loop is CAWSGGATDTQYF. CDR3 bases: TGTGCCTGGAGCGGGGGGGCAACAGATACGCAGTATTTT.